This T cell receptor beta chain is from a study of long-term antiretroviral therapy in people with HIV. The CDR3 is 15 residues long. After removal of 5 bases from V and 3 bases from J, the junction contained 6 bases not matched to a gene. Germline V CDR1 and CDR2: SGHVS, FQNEAQ. Survey-level immunoSEQ v3.0 assays were run. This table comes from immunoSEQ multiplex PCR, and its TCRdb copy is limited to in-frame clones, with some not included. This table has around 20,000 clones, 80% to 85% appearing once. Study-level results: At every time point, clones expanded before ART dominated the repertoire.

Worth noting for this clone: Its antigen is undetermined.

The sample in question was unsorted PBMCs, obtained 0.1 years before starting antiretroviral therapy. The V gene is TRBV7-8, the J gene TRBJ1-2, with 10 bases aligning to TRBD1. This receptor was taken from a man between 40 and 49 years old with HIV. The CDR3 is CASSHRDRGDYGYTF. In DNA form, the CDR3 reads TGTGCCAGCAGCCATCGGGACAGGGGCGACTATGGCTACACCTTC.